This T cell receptor (beta chain) comes out of a study of cytomegalovirus exposure and HLA in healthy donors. Study-level information: A previous analysis identified approximately 120 million unique TCR beta sequences derived from 180 million or so T cells. Overall study findings and caveats: Most subjects' HLA-A and HLA-B alleles were reportedly predicted from TCR beta sequences. Sequencing artifact likely explains a cluster of highly shared sequence variants. Per published reports, the classifier diagnosed cytomegalovirus status with high specificity and sensitivity.

The PCR employed 60 Vbeta primers together with 13 Jbeta primers. Clones were sequenced by immunoSEQ multiplex PCR, and TCRdb holds only the in-frame ones, with some missing. The sample features 200,000 or so clones, with approximately 0.74% in its top ten. V lost 4 bases to trimming and J lost 1 base; unmatched junction nucleotides: 5. The CDR3 totals 16 residues. The germline CDR1 and CDR2 sequences are SEHNR and FQNEAQ (reference sequence). Comment on this clone: What it recognizes is unknown.

The sample consisted of PBMCs. The chain joins TRBV7-9 to TRBJ2-3; 10 bases agree with TRBD1. The clonotype originates from a boy aged 5-17 years in good health and CMV-seronegative. CDR3 protein: CASSSGQGVGTDTQYF. In DNA, the CDR3 is TGTGCCAGCAGCTCCGGACAGGGGGTGGGCACAGATACGCAGTATTTT.